These T cell receptor beta chains were read from a single sample in a study of T cells in Graves' hyperthyroidism and ophthalmopathy. MiXCR was run by TCRdb on the multiplex PCR reads, yielding one entry per CDR3 protein. Of 450,000 to 550,000 distinct CDR3 sequences listed, roughly a quarter are singletons. Sample: blood. The receptors come from a woman aged 30 to 39 with Graves' ophthalmopathy. The CDR3 runs from the conserved cysteine through the conserved F or W. A D gene is named only where the DNA matches it firmly. The listing skips clone size in some rows; elsewhere it reads once, few, many or a size class.

-	TRBV19	many	TRBJ1-2	CASSIGTASYGYTF	TGTGCCAGTAGTATCGGGACCGCCAGCTATGGCTACACCTTC
TRBD1	TRBV6-2/TRBV6-3	-	TRBJ1-5	CASSSAGRTGEVQPQHF	TGTGCCAGCAGTTCCGCTGGGAGGACAGGGGAGGTTCAGCCCCAGCATTTT
TRBD1	TRBV27	many	TRBJ1-2	CASSSDRANYGYTF	TGTGCCAGCAGCTCGGACAGGGCGAACTATGGCTACACCTTC
-	TRBV20-1	-	TRBJ2-5	CSASGRAKTQYF	TGCAGTGCTAGCGGGCGGGCAAAGACCCAGTACTTC
-	TRBV9	few	TRBJ1-2	CASSPGSRRGYTF	TGTGCCAGCAGCCCCGGGTCTAGGAGAGGCTACACCTTC
-	TRBV6-5	many	TRBJ2-2	CASSYSYSLGTGELFF	TGTGCCAGCAGTTACTCTTACTCGTTGGGCACCGGGGAGCTGTTTTTT
-	TRBV6-4	many	TRBJ2-2	CAQKQDQYTGELFF	TGTGCCCAAAAACAGGACCAATACACCGGGGAGCTGTTTTTT
-	TRBV4-3	few	TRBJ1-1	CASSQGVGTEAFF	TGCGCCAGCAGCCAAGGGGTGGGGACTGAAGCTTTCTTT
TRBD2	TRBV12-3/TRBV12-4	-	TRBJ2-2	CASSLTSGDTGELFF	TGTGCCAGCAGTTTAACTAGCGGGGACACCGGGGAGCTGTTTTTT
-	TRBV7-9	many	TRBJ2-7	CASSLEGQAHEQYF	TGTGCCAGCAGCCTAGAGGGCCAGGCTCACGAGCAGTACTTC
-	TRBV5-1	many	TRBJ1-1	CASSLTPPGGPNTEAFF	TGCGCCAGCAGCTTGACCCCGCCCGGAGGCCCGAACACTGAAGCTTTCTTT
TRBD2	TRBV7-3	-	TRBJ2-5	CASSFLTSGVWNQETQYF	TGTGCCAGCAGCTTCTTGACTAGCGGGGTCTGGAATCAAGAGACCCAGTACTTC
TRBD1	TRBV7-2	many	TRBJ1-1	CASRPRTGPEAFF	TGTGCCAGCAGGCCTAGGACAGGCCCTGAAGCTTTCTTT
TRBD1	TRBV10-3	-	TRBJ1-2	CAISPFGTGPSEGYTF	TGTGCCATCAGTCCTTTCGGGACAGGACCCTCTGAAGGCTACACCTTC
TRBD1	TRBV27	many	TRBJ1-1	CASSLGTGFDTEAFF	TGTGCCAGCAGTTTGGGGACAGGGTTTGACACTGAAGCTTTCTTT
TRBD1	TRBV20-1	-	TRBJ2-5	CSAGDRGLTQYF	TGCAGTGCAGGGGACAGGGGATTGACCCAGTACTTC
TRBD1	TRBV4-3	many	TRBJ2-5	CASFGQGADHRQETQYF	TGCGCCAGCTTTGGCCAGGGGGCGGACCATCGCCAAGAGACCCAGTACTTC
-	TRBV15	many	TRBJ2-7	CATSVSTYYEQYF	TGTGCCACCAGCGTGAGCACCTACTACGAGCAGTACTTC
-	TRBV11-2	few	TRBJ1-1	CASTHSKTRLEVFF	TGTGCCAGCACCCACTCTAAGACAAGGTTGGAGGTTTTCTTT
-	TRBV5-8	-	TRBJ2-7	CASSLAEQYF	TGTGCCAGCAGCTTGGCCGAGCAGTACTTC
-	TRBV4-1	many	TRBJ2-7	CASSRPGGTYEQYF	TGCGCCAGCTCACGCCCAGGGGGGACCTACGAGCAGTACTTC
-	TRBV11-2	many	TRBJ1-2	CASSLDLGIYGYTF	TGTGCCAGCAGCTTAGATCTCGGTATTTACGGCTACACCTTC
-	TRBV9	few	TRBJ2-6	CASSALSGSGANVLTF	TGTGCCAGCAGCGCCCTCTCAGGGTCCGGGGCCAACGTCCTGACTTTC
-	TRBV10-3	many	TRBJ1-1	CAISEEAGSNTEAFF	TGTGCCATCAGTGAGGAGGCCGGCAGCAACACTGAAGCTTTCTTT
-	TRBV12-3/TRBV12-4	-	TRBJ2-4	CASSFRGDLAKNIKYF	TGTGCCAGCAGTTTCAGGGGGGACCTAGCCAAAAACATTAAGTACTTC
TRBD2	TRBV9	many	TRBJ2-7	CASSVGAGVMYEQYF	TGTGCCAGCAGCGTAGGAGCGGGGGTTATGTACGAGCAGTACTTC
TRBD1	TRBV11-2	many	TRBJ1-2	CASSLPDRGAYTF	TGTGCCAGCAGCTTACCGGACAGGGGAGCCTACACCTTC
-	TRBV12-3/TRBV12-4	many	TRBJ1-5	CASSLNTGFLTNQPQHF	TGTGCCAGCAGTTTAAACACAGGGTTTTTAACCAATCAGCCCCAGCATTTT
-	TRBV7-2	-	TRBJ1-1	CASSLRHITYEAFF	TGTGCCAGCAGCTTACGGCATATTACGTATGAAGCTTTCTTT
-	TRBV6-5	-	TRBJ2-7	CASSNQGGSYEQYF	TGTGCCAGCAGTAACCAAGGGGGGAGCTACGAGCAGTACTTC
-	TRBV2	many	TRBJ1-5	CASSEPGLEGQPQHF	TGTGCCAGCAGTGAACCCGGGTTGGAGGGTCAGCCCCAGCATTTT
-	TRBV14	few	TRBJ2-7	CASSPLGSGRSYEQYF	TGTGCCAGCAGCCCCCTAGGATCGGGCCGCTCCTACGAGCAGTACTTC
TRBD2	TRBV4-1	-	TRBJ2-5	CASSHLTSGETQYF	TGCGCCAGCAGCCATCTAACTAGCGGAGAGACCCAGTACTTC
-	TRBV5-1	many	TRBJ1-1	CASRVGGDTEAFF	TGCGCCAGCAGAGTGGGAGGGGACACTGAAGCTTTCTTT
TRBD1	TRBV29-1	many	TRBJ2-5	CSAETGEETQYF	TGCAGCGCCGAGACAGGGGAAGAGACCCAGTACTTC
-	TRBV20-1	few	TRBJ2-7	CSARDLSYEQYF	TGCAGTGCTAGAGATCTCTCCTACGAGCAGTACTTC
TRBD1	TRBV15	many	TRBJ1-2	CATSSGQGYYGYTF	TGTGCCACCAGCAGTGGACAGGGATACTATGGCTACACCTTC
-	TRBV20-1	few	TRBJ1-1	CSARQTGNTEAFF	TGCAGTGCTAGACAAACAGGGAACACTGAAGCTTTCTTT
-	TRBV12-3/TRBV12-4	few	TRBJ2-7	CASSFEVYEQYF	TGTGCCAGCAGTTTCGAGGTCTACGAGCAGTACTTC
TRBD1	TRBV6-1	-	TRBJ2-5	CASRSQGVWETQYF	TGTGCCAGCAGATCCCAGGGGGTTTGGGAGACCCAGTACTTC
-	TRBV11-2	many	TRBJ2-7	CASSLQGTVTYEQYF	TGTGCCAGCAGCTTACAGGGGACCGTTACCTACGAGCAGTACTTC
-	TRBV29-1	few	TRBJ1-5	CSGPPRGENQPQHF	TGCAGCGGCCCTCCCAGGGGCGAAAATCAGCCCCAGCATTTT
-	TRBV20-1	few	TRBJ2-2	CSASGRSGELFF	TGCAGTGCTTCCGGACGGTCCGGGGAGCTGTTTTTT
-	TRBV7-8	many	TRBJ1-1	CASSSLGIPMNTEAFF	TGTGCCAGCAGCTCCCTCGGGATACCTATGAACACTGAAGCTTTCTTT
TRBD1	TRBV5-6	few	TRBJ1-1	CASSFWGQDLTEAFF	TGTGCCAGCAGCTTTTGGGGACAGGACCTCACTGAAGCTTTCTTT
-	TRBV28	-	TRBJ2-7	CASSAYRVPYEQYF	TGTGCCAGCAGTGCATACAGGGTTCCCTACGAGCAGTACTTC
-	TRBV25-1	many	TRBJ2-5	CAGSEGAYVQETQYF	TGTGCCGGCAGTGAAGGGGCGTACGTTCAAGAGACCCAGTACTTC
-	TRBV28	many	TRBJ2-5	CASSQRGGGWGYQETQYF	TGTGCCAGCAGCCAAAGGGGTGGTGGGTGGGGCTACCAAGAGACCCAGTACTTC
-	TRBV9	-	TRBJ2-5	CASSVEGGLQETQYF	TGTGCCAGCAGCGTAGAAGGGGGACTTCAAGAGACCCAGTACTTC
TRBD1	TRBV6-4	many	TRBJ1-1	CASSDLAGGSAFF	TGTGCCAGCAGTGACTTAGCAGGGGGCAGTGCTTTCTTT
-	TRBV29-1	-	TRBJ2-1	CSVSVLYNEQFF	TGCAGCGTCTCGGTCTTATACAATGAGCAGTTCTTC
-	TRBV13	many	TRBJ1-2	CASSPSLMGTYTF	TGTGCCAGCAGCCCTAGCTTGATGGGCACATACACCTTC
-	TRBV6-5	many	TRBJ2-5	CASSIRRTETQYF	TGTGCCAGCAGCATCCGGAGGACAGAGACCCAGTACTTC
-	TRBV4-1	-	TRBJ1-2	CASSVGVSNYGYTF	TGCGCCAGCAGCGTCGGTGTGTCTAACTATGGCTACACCTTC
TRBD2	TRBV12-3/TRBV12-4	few	TRBJ2-7	CASSLPTSGEQYF	TGTGCCAGCAGTTTACCCACTAGCGGTGAGCAGTACTTC
TRBD2	TRBV20-1	many	TRBJ2-5	CSARVAGDSETQYF	TGCAGTGCTAGAGTGGCGGGGGACTCAGAGACCCAGTACTTC
-	TRBV7-9	many	TRBJ1-2	CASSLSLQVPGYTF	TGTGCCAGCAGCTTAAGCTTGCAGGTCCCTGGCTACACCTTC
-	TRBV2	many	TRBJ1-3	CASSTSGFSGNTIYF	TGTGCCAGCAGTACCTCAGGGTTCTCTGGAAACACCATATATTTT